The sequence of this T cell receptor beta chain was determined in a study of patients and donors after allogeneic stem cell transplantation. This CDR3 is 14 amino acids long. Looked up from germline, CDR1 is MNHEY and CDR2 is SMNVEV (reference sequence). V was cut by 0 bases and J by 4 bases, with 8 bases left in between. TCRdb used MiXCR to reprocess the RT-PCR reads, holding one entry per CDR3 protein. The table includes around 160,000 distinct CDR3 sequences, about 30% detected once. This receptor was identified in a human donor who was either an allogeneic HSCT recipient or a stem cell or donor lymphocyte infusion donor (not recorded which). It is not recorded whose cells these are; they may come from a transplant donor. The sample consisted of blood, either unsorted or a sorted T cell fraction (not recorded which). The chain links TRBV27 to TRBJ2-3; no firm D call. DNA of the CDR3: TGTGCCAGCAGTTTATCGAACCCCCCAGATACGCAGTATTTT. Encoded protein: CASSLSNPPDTQYF.